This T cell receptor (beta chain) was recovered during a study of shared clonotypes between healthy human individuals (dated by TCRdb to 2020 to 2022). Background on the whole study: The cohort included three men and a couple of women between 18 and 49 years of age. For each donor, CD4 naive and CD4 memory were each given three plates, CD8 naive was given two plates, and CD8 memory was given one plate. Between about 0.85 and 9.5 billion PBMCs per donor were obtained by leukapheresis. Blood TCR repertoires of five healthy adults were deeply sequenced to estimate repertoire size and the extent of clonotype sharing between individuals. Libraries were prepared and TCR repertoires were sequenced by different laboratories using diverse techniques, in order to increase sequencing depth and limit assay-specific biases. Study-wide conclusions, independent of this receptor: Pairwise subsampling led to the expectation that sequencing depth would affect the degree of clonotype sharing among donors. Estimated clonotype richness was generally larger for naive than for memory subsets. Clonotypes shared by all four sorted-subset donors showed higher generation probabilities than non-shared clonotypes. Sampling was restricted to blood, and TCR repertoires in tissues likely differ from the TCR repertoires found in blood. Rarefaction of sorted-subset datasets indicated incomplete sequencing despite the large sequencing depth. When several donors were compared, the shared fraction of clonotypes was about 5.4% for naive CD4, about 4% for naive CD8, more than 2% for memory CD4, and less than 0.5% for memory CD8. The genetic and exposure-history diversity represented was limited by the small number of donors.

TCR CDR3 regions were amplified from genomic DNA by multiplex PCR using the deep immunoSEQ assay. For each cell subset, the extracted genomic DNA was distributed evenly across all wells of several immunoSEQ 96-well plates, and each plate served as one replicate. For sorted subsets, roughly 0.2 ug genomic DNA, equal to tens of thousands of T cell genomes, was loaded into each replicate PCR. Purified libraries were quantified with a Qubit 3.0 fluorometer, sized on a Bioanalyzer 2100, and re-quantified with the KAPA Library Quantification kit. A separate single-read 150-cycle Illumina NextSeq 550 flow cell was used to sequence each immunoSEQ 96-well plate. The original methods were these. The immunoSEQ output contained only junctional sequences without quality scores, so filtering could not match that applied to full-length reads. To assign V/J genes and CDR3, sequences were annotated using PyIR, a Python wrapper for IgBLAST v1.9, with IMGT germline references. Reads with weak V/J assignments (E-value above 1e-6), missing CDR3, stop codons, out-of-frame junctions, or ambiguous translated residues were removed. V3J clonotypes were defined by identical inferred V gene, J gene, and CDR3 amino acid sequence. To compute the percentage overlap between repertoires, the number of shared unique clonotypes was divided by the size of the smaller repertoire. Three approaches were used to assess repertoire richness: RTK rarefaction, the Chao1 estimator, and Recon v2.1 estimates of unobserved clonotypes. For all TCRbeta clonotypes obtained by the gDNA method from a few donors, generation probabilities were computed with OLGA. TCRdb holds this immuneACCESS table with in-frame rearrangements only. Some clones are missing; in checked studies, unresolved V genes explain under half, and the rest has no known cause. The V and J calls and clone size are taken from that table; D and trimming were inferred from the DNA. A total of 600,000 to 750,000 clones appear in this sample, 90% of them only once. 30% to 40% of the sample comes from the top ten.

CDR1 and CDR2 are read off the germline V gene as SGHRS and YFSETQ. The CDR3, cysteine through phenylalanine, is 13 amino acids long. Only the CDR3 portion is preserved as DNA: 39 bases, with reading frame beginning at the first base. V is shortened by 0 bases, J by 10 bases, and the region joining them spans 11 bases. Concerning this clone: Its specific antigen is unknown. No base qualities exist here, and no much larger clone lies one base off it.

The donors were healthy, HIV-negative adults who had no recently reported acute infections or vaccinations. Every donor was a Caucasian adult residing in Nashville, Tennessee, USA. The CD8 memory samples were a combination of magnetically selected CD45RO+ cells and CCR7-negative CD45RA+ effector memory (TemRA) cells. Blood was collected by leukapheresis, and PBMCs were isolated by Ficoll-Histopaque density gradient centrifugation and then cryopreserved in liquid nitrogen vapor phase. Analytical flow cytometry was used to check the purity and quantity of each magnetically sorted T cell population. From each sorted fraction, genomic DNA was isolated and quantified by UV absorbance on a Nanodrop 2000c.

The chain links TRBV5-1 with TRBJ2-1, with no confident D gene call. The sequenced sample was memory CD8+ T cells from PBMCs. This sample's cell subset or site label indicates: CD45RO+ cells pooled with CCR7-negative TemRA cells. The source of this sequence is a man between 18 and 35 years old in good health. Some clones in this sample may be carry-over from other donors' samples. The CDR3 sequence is CASSLAVGLEQFF. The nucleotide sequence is TGCGCCAGCAGCTTGGCAGTGGGTCTGGAGCAGTTCTTC.